This T cell receptor beta chain was retrieved from a study of blood T cell repertoires in COVID-19. The germline gives CDR1 SEHNR, CDR2 FQNEAQ (reference sequence). This CDR3 has 14 residues. Trimming removed 3 bases at V and 2 bases at J, with 11 bases between. Produced via immunoSEQ multiplex PCR; TCRdb's table is partial and in-frame only. The data contain some 230,000 clones, approximately 84% of them singletons. Sequencing was performed on PBMCs or T cells enriched from blood (not recorded which). This TCR came from a man aged 35-49 years who had recovered from COVID-19. The chain combines TRBV7-9 with TRBJ2-7; perhaps TRBD2 as D (6 bases). CDR3 residues: CASSFSEGTYEQYF. In DNA form, the CDR3 reads TGTGCCAGCAGCTTTTCGGAGGGAACCTACGAGCAGTACTTC.